What follows is one T cell receptor (beta chain) and its context. This specimen comes from a study of blood T cell repertoires in COVID-19. Across the study: Acute and convalescent COVID-19 samples came from the United States, Italy and Spain. PBMCs, B-cell-depleted T cells, or T cells provided the cDNA or gDNA that made up the material.

In the authors' workflow: Estimation of nucleated cell counts relied on the amplification of reference gene primers. Here immunoSEQ multiplex PCR was the method, and the copy in TCRdb shows in-frame clones only, minus some. The DNA gave D and trimming, while V, J and clone size come from that table. The sample lists under 130,000 clones; over 75% were seen once. V lost 5 bases, J lost 7 bases, and 12 bases lay in between. Germline CDR1 is SGHTA and CDR2 is FQGNSA. The CDR3 is made up of 13 amino acids. The sequencing input was peripheral blood. V and J are TRBV7-2 and TRBJ2-1, with D possibly being TRBD1 (6 bases). The TCR originated in a human donor in a cohort sampled during active or convalescent COVID-19. The CDR3 region is CASSHGQYNEQFF. In nucleotides, the CDR3 is TGTGCCAGCAGCCACGGACAGTATAATGAGCAGTTCTTC. The whole variable domain, filled in from reference TRBV7-2 and TRBJ2-1, reads GAGVSQSPSNKVTEKGKDVELRCDPISGHTALYWYRQSLGQGLEFLIYFQGNSAPDKSGLPSDRFSAERTGGSVSTLTIQRTQQEDSAVYLCASSHGQYNEQFFGPGTRLTVL.